These 5 T cell receptor beta chains were all obtained from the same sample, sequenced in a study of T-cell reconstitution after alpha-beta-depleted transplantation in children. TCRbeta library construction was performed incorporating unique molecular identifiers. MiXCR, run by TCRdb on the PCR reads, gives a single entry per CDR3 protein. The sample records over 550,000 distinct CDR3 sequences, roughly a tenth being singletons. The sequences come from PBMCs from the stem cell graft donor, collected from the stem cell graft. Receptors originate from a human donor who donated a stem cell graft to a child with acute myeloid leukemia.

This clonotype came up many times. The CDR3 DNA reads as TGTGCCAGCAGCTACTCGAGGGCCAGCAGCTCCTACAATGAGCAGTTCTTC. Its protein is CASSYSRASSSYNEQFF. This chain uses TRBV5-4 with TRBJ2-1; tentative D call: TRBD2 (5 bases). Germline CDR1 is SGHNT and CDR2 is YYREEE (reference sequence). V was trimmed by 3 bases and J by 0 bases, leaving 16 bases between them. The CDR3 length is 17 residues.

This clonotype was seen only a few times. This CDR3 reads CASSPGGTLNYGYTF. CDR3 coding DNA: TGTGCCAGCAGCCCCGGAGGGACACTCAACTATGGCTACACCTTC. This sequence joins TRBV27 and TRBJ1-2; tentatively, D is TRBD1 (6 bases). The V gene lost 6 bases and the J gene lost 2 bases, with 16 bases spanning the gap. CDR1 is MNHEY and CDR2 is SMNVEV in the germline V gene (reference sequence). The CDR3 length is 15 residues.

This rearrangement joins TRBV5-4 to TRBJ2-1; 8 nucleotides match TRBD2. Trimming at V came to 1 base and at J to 7 bases, leaving 7 bases not matched to a gene. CDR3 length equals 15 residues. CDR1 SGHNT and CDR2 YYREEE come from the germline V gene (reference sequence). In DNA form, the CDR3 reads TGTGCCAGCAGCTTGACGGGAGGGCCTATTAATGAGCAGTTCTTC. Translating gives CASSLTGGPINEQFF.

The V gene is TRBV30, the J gene TRBJ2-1; D is uncertain. CDR3 length: 12 amino acids. The V end lost 4 bases, the J end lost 6 bases, and 10 bases lay between the germline ends. Germline CDR1 is GTSNPN and CDR2 is SVGIG (reference sequence). The CDR3 DNA follows: TGTGCCTGGAACCTAGAAGGCAATGAGCAGTTCTTC. Translated: CAWNLEGNEQFF.

This clonotype has just one count. One end of the junction is discordant with germline, which a read error may explain. The chain uses TRBV12-3 or TRBV12-4 and TRBJ2-3; no clear D gene. The CDR3 totals 14 residues. The CDR3 bases are TGTGCCAGCAGTTTAAGCATCTCCACAGATACGCGGTATTTT. Protein product: CASSLSISTDTRYF.